The 17 T cell receptor beta chains reported below all come from one sample, sequenced in a study of blood T cell repertoires in COVID-19. Measured with immunoSEQ multiplex PCR; TCRdb has only the in-frame clones, and not every one. The table has around 340,000 clones, approximately 83% seen once. Material for sequencing was PBMCs or T cells enriched from blood (not recorded which). The origin of the receptors is a woman in her 40s with acute COVID-19.

The chain is built from TRBV7-9 and TRBJ1-1, with D possibly TRBD1 on 6 matching bases. Trimming shortened V by 8 bases and J by 5 bases, and 9 bases separated the two germline ends. Germline values: CDR1 SEHNR, CDR2 FQNEAQ (reference sequence). The CDR3 totals 11 residues. CDR3 DNA sequence: TGTGCCAGCTCAACAGGGACTGAAGCTTTCTTT. Translating it yields CASSTGTEAFF.

The gene calls are TRBV3-1 (or the pseudogene TRBV3-2) and TRBJ2-5; 7 bases are shared with TRBD1. This CDR3 spans 15 amino acids. The J segment lost 4 bases and the V segment lost 6 bases, leaving 11 bases of the junction unmatched. Germline V gene sequence: CDR1 LGHDT, CDR2 YNNKEL (reference sequence). The DNA of the CDR3 is TGTGCCAGCAGTCCAGGGGGAATCCGGACAGAGACCCAGTACTTC. As protein: CASSPGGIRTETQYF.

The V call is TRBV23-1, the J call TRBJ2-7, with D possibly TRBD1 on 6 matching bases. TRBV23-1 counts as an open reading frame of uncertain function. This CDR3 contains 19 residues. Trimming took off 7 bases at V and 0 bases at J, with 28 bases between the two ends. The CDR3 reads CASMSRGRGRYQSSYEQYF. The CDR3 nucleotides are TGCGCCAGCATGAGTCGTGGCAGGGGCCGTTACCAGAGCTCCTACGAGCAGTACTTC.

The V gene is TRBV5-6, the J gene TRBJ2-7; 8 positions match TRBD1. The germline V gene encodes CDR1 SGHDT and CDR2 YYEEEE. Trimming removed 4 bases from V and 2 bases from J; junction bases left unmatched: 14. This CDR3 contains 17 residues. CDR3 sequence: CASSQTTRTGLTYEQYF. The CDR3 DNA reads TGTGCCAGCAGCCAGACCACTAGGACAGGGCTAACCTACGAGCAGTACTTC.

The V call is TRBV7-2, the J call TRBJ1-2, with a possible D match to TRBD1 (6 bases). The CDR3 is made up of 15 amino acids. Germline CDR1 SGHTA, CDR2 FQGNSA. Trimming left V 5 bases short and J 4 bases short, with 17 bases between. CDR3 residues: CASSAQQGGSYGYTF. For the CDR3, the DNA is TGTGCCAGCAGCGCCCAACAGGGAGGGAGCTATGGCTACACCTTC.

This sequence joins TRBV18 and TRBJ1-2, with D uncertain. The length of the CDR3 is 14 residues. CDR1 is KGHSH and CDR2 is LQKENI in the germline V gene. V lost 6 bases and J 0 bases, leaving 11 bases between the germline ends. The CDR3 bases are TGTGCCAGCTCCGGGAGCGGAGCTAACTATGGCTACACCTTC. This sequence encodes CASSGSGANYGYTF.

The CDR3 reads CASSRTGSTYEQYF. As DNA, the CDR3 is TGTGCCAGTAGCCGGACAGGGAGTACTTACGAGCAGTACTTC. This chain uses TRBV19 with TRBJ2-7, with 8 bases lining up with TRBD1. CDR3 length: 14 amino acids. The germline gives CDR1 LNHDA, CDR2 SQIVND (reference sequence). The V segment lost 6 bases and the J segment 4 bases; nucleotides outside the gene matches: 8. The whole variable domain, remainder taken from reference TRBV19 and TRBJ2-7, is DGGITQSPKYLFRKEGQNVTLSCEQNLNHDAMYWYRQDPGQGLRLIYYSQIVNDFQKGDIAEGYSVSREKKESFPLTVTSAQKNPTAFYLCASSRTGSTYEQYFGPGTRLTVT.

J is TRBJ2-3 and V is TRBV9; TRBD1 matches at 7 bases. Per the germline V gene, CDR1 is SGDLS and CDR2 is YYNGEE. The CDR3 length is 13 residues. The J segment lost 5 bases and the V segment lost 4 bases, leaving 4 bases of the junction unmatched. The CDR3 protein is CASSPGTEDTQYF. The DNA of the CDR3 is TGTGCCAGCAGCCCCGGGACAGAAGATACGCAGTATTTT.

Only one count was recorded for this clone. The V and J genes are TRBV3-1 (or the pseudogene TRBV3-2) and TRBJ2-2; possibly TRBD2 for D (6 bases). Germline CDR1 and CDR2: LGHDT and YNNKEL (reference sequence). Trimming stripped 8 bases from V and 3 bases from J, with 22 bases between. This CDR3 contains 17 residues. CDR3 bases: TGTGCCAGCCGCCGGGGCGGGACCCGGCCGTACACCGGGGAGCTGTTTTTT. As protein: CASRRGGTRPYTGELFF.

The chain is built from TRBV28 and TRBJ1-2, with 9 bases identical to TRBD1. Germline CDR1 MDHEN, CDR2 SYDVKM. Trimming removed 7 bases from V and 10 bases from J; junction bases left unmatched: 13. This CDR3 comprises 14 residues. CDR3 DNA: TGTGCCAGCACTCTAGGGCGACAGGGGGAAACCTACACCTTC. Its protein is CASTLGRQGETYTF.

This clone was picked up a small number of times. The chain recombines TRBV3-1 (or the pseudogene TRBV3-2) with TRBJ1-3; maybe TRBD1 (6 bases). Trimming left V 0 bases short and J 0 bases short, with 9 bases between. This CDR3 has 16 amino acids. Germline CDR1 reads LGHDT; CDR2 reads YNNKEL (reference sequence). The CDR3 spells CASSQDWGHSGNTIYF. The CDR3 nucleotides are TGTGCCAGCAGCCAAGATTGGGGACACTCTGGAAACACCATATATTTT.

V and J are TRBV28 and TRBJ2-7, with TRBD1 as a possible D gene (5 bases). V shed 3 bases and J shed 2 bases, with 11 bases lying between them. Germline lookup yields CDR1 MDHEN and CDR2 SYDVKM. The CDR3 is 14 amino acids. CDR3 sequence: CASSFSTAPYEQYF. CDR3 sequence (DNA): TGTGCCAGCAGTTTCTCGACAGCCCCCTACGAGCAGTACTTC.

This rearrangement joins TRBV6-5 to TRBJ1-2, with D tentatively TRBD1 (6 bases). V was trimmed by 0 bases and J by 8 bases, leaving 16 bases between them. The CDR3 sequence is 15 residues long. Germline assignment: CDR1 MNHEY and CDR2 SVGAGI. CDR3 protein: CASSYSQLGGRGYTF. As DNA, the CDR3 is TGTGCCAGCAGTTACTCCCAATTAGGGGGAAGAGGCTACACCTTC.

This clone was counted a few times. This chain's CDR3 is CASSATSYSGNTIYF. DNA for the CDR3: TGTGCCAGCAGTGCCACGTCCTACTCTGGAAACACCATATATTTT. The V gene is TRBV28, the J gene TRBJ1-3, with D unclear. This CDR3 is 15 amino acids long. Between the trimmed V and J ends, which lost 5 bases and 0 bases, there was a span of 11 bases. The germline V gene has CDR1 MDHEN and CDR2 SYDVKM. Full variable domain (remainder filled in from reference TRBV28 and TRBJ1-3): DVKVTQSSRYLVKRTGEKVFLECVQDMDHENMFWYRQDPGLGLRLIYFSYDVKMKEKGDIPEGYSVSREKKERFSLILESASTNQTSMYLCASSATSYSGNTIYFGEGSWLTVV.

This sequence joins TRBV3-1 (or the pseudogene TRBV3-2) and TRBJ1-6, with D possibly being TRBD1 (5 bases). The length of the CDR3 is 18 residues. Germline V CDR1 and CDR2: LGHDT, YNNKEL (reference sequence). Trimming pared 4 bases from V and 1 base from J, leaving 17 bases between. The CDR3 sequence is CASSPLRRQGSYNSPLHF. CDR3 DNA sequence: TGTGCCAGCAGCCCCCTGAGGCGGCAGGGATCCTATAATTCACCCCTCCACTTT.

With regard to this clone: A single base is all that separates this from a far larger clone, so a read error is likely. Other DNA sequences in this specimen translate into the identical CDR3. The rearrangement links TRBV12-3 or TRBV12-4 to TRBJ1-2, with D perhaps matching TRBD1 (5 bases). CDR3 length: 13 amino acids. V lost 2 bases, J lost 1 base, and 5 bases lay in between. CDR3 coding DNA: TGTGCCAGCAGTTTAAGGGGTAACTATGGCTACACCTTC. Amino acid sequence: CASSLRGNYGYTF.

The V call is TRBV28, the J call TRBJ1-2; 11 nucleotides agree with TRBD1. V trimming: 4 bases; J trimming: 7 bases; junction bases outside the gene matches: 20. This CDR3 contains 19 residues. The V gene's germline CDR1 is MDHEN and CDR2 SYDVKM. The CDR3 DNA is TGTGCCAGCAGTTCCCTATATAGAGGAACGGACAGGGGGCTGTCTGGCTACACCTTC. This translates into CASSSLYRGTDRGLSGYTF.